This entry concerns a single T cell receptor (beta chain). Its specificity is not known. Cells that had been cultured for approximately ten days were the source of isolated CD4+ T cells. This record belongs to a study of vaccination effects on CD4 cells after COVID-19. Study-level background: Antigen-specific CD4+ T cell clonotypes were called by their expansion after viral peptide-pool culture in ViraFEST. Whole-study results and caveats: Late in the post-vaccination period, infection-induced and vaccine-induced clones underwent marked clonal contraction.

V was trimmed by 3 bases and J by 7 bases, leaving 7 bases between them. Germline CDR1 reads SGHAT; CDR2 reads FQDESV (reference sequence). This CDR3 comprises 13 residues. Sequenced by immunoSEQ multiplex PCR; TCRdb stores in-frame clones only, minus some. The sample holds about 76,000 clones, more than 70% seen once. This receptor was identified in a human donor who received a COVID-19 vaccine. The gene calls are TRBV11-1 and TRBJ1-6; D call uncertain. The sample consisted of CD4+ T cells from PBMCs cultured without peptide, taken before COVID-19 vaccination. CDR3 in DNA: TGTGCCAGCAGCTTTGAAAGGAATTCACCCCTCCACTTT. Amino acids: CASSFERNSPLHF.